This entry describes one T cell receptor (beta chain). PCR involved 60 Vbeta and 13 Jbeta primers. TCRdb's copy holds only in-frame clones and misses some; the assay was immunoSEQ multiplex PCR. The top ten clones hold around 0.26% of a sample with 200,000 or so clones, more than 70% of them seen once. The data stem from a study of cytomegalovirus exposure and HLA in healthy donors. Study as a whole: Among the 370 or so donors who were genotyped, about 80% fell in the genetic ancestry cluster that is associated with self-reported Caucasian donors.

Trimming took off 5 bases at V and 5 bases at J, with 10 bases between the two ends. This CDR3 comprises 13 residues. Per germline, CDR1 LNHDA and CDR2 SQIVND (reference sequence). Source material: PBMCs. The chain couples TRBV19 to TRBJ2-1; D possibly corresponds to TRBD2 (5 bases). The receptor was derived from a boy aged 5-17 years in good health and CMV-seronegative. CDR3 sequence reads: CASSERKDNEQFF. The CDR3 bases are TGTGCCAGTAGTGAGCGGAAAGACAATGAGCAGTTCTTC.